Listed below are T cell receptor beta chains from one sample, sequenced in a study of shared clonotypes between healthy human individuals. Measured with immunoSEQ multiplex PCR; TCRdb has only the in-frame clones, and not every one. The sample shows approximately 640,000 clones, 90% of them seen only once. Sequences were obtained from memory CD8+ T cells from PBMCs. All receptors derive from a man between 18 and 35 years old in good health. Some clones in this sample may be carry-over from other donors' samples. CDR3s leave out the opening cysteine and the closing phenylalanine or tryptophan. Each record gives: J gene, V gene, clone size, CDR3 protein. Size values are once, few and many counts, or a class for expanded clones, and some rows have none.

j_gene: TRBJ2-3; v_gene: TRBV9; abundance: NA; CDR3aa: ASSVDGETRRADTQY
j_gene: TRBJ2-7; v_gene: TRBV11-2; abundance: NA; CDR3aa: ASSLGEGGPFEQY
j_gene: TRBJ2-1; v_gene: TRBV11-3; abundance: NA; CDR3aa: ASSSPAGRGHDEQF
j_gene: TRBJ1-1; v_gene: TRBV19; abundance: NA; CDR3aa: ASTPPGGSTEAF
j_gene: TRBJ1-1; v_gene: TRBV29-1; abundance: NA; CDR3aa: SVNSIEPEAF
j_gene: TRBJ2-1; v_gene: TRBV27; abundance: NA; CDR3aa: ASSLTPPSGGYNEQF
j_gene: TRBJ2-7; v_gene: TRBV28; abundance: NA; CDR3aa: ASSWRDSLSYEQY
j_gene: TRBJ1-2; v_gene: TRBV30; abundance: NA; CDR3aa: AWSDGQGAYGYT
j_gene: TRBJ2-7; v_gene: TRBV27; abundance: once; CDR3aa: ASSLRGLAGVYEQY
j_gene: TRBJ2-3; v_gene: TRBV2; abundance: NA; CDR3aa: ASRARRLAGGTDTQY
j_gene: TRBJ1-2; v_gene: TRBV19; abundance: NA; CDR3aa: ASSSGSKDRANYGYT
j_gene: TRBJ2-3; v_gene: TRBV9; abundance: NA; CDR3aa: ASSVGGGLAGVVSTDTQY
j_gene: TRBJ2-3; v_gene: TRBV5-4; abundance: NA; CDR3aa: ASSHGTGGTDTQY
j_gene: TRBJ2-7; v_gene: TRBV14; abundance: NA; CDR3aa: ASSQMEPGPSRYEQY
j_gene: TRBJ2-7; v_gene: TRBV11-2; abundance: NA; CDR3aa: ASSFGPPYEQY
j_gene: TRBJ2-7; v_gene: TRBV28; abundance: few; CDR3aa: ASSLVLGVEQY
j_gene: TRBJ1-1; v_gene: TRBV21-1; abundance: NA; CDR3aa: ASSKGAGLKGAF
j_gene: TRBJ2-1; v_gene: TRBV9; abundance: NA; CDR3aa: ASTVGTAPREQF
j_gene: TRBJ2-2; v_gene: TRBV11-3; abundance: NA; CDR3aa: ASSLRSTGELF
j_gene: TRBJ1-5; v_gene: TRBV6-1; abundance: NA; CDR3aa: ASSEMGANQPQH
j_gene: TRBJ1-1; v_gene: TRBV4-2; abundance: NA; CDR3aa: ASSPEGLSTEAF
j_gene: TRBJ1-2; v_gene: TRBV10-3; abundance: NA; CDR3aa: AIRRTGGEKNYGYT
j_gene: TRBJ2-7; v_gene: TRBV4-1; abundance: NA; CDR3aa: ASSSRQVRGGEQY
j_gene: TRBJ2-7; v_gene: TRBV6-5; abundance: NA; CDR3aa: ASSLRPGEQY
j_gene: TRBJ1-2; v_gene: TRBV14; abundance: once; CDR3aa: ASSLLRGAGYT
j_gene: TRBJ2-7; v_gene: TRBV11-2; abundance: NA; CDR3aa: ASSWGQQYEQY
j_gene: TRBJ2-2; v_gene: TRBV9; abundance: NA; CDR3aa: ASSEGGKTSGELF
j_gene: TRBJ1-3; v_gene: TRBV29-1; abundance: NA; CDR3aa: SVGEDSFSGNTIY
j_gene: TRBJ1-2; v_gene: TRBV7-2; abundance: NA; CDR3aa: ASSQDWRTGTYGYT
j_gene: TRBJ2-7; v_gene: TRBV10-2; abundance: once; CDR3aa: ASSARPHEQY
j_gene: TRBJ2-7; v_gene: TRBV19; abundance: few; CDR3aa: ASSPRGLREQY
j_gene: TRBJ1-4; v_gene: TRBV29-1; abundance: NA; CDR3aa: SAAEAGKLF
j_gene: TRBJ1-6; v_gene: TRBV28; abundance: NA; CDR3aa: ASRPRDSYNSPLH
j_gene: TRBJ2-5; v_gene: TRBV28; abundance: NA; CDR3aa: ASSSLTSSKETQY
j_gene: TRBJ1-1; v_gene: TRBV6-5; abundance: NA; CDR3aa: ASSGDRVEAF
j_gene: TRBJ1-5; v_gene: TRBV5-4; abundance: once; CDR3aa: ASSFRRPNQPQH
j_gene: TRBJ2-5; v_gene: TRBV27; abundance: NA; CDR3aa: ASSLLGAGGGEETQY
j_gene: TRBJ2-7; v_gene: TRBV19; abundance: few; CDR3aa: ASSIGPRRGDEQY
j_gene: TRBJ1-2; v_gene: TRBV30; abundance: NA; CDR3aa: AWSVSRGTLHGYT
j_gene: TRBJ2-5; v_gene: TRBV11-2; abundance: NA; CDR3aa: ASSLLETQY
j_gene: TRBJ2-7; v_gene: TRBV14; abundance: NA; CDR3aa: ASSQQTGRSHEQY
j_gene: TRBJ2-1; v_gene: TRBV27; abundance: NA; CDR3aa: ASSPLAGGPYNEQF
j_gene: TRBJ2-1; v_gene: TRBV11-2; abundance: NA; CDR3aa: ASSLVNEQF
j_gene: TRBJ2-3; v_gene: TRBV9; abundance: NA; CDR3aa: ASSGQTGTVDTQY
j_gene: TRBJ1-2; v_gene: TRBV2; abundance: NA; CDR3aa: ASSPPDRVGHHLNYGYT
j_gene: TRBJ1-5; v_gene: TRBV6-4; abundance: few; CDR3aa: ATCNQPQH
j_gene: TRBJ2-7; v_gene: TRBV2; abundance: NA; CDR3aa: ASSEGTGSPYEQY
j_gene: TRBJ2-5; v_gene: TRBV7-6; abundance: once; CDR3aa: ASSLVPSVETQY
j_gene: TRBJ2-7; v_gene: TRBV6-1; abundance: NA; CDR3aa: ASSAGSGALYELY